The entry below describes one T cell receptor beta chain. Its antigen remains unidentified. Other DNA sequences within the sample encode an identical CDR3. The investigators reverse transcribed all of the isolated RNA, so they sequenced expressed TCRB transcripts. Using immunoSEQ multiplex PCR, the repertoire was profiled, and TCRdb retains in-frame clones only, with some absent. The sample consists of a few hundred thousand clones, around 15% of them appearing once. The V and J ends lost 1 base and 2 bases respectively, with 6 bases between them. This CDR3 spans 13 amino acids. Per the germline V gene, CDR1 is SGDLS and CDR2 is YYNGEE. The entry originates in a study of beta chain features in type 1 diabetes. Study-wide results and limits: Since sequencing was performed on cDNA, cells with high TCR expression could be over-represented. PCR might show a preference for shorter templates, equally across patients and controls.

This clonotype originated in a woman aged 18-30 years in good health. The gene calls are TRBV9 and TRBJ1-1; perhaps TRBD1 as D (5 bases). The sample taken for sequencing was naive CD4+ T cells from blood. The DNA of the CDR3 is TGTGCCAGCAGCGTACAGGGAAACACTGAAGCTTTCTTT. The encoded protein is CASSVQGNTEAFF.